The next 21 T cell receptor beta chains were all read from a single sample in a study of OX40 agonist ivuxolimab in advanced cancers. Here immunoSEQ multiplex PCR was the method, and the copy in TCRdb shows in-frame clones only, minus some. The sample records 150,000 to 170,000 clones, 94% being singletons. The sequences come from CD4+ or CD8+ T cells sorted from blood, collected in a trial of the OX40 agonist ivuxolimab. These receptors came from an adult with an advanced solid tumor such as melanoma, head and neck, liver or kidney cancer.

The chain recombines TRBV5-5 with TRBJ1-2, with D possibly TRBD1 on 5 matching bases. This CDR3 region has 14 residues. Germline-derived CDR1 and CDR2 are SGHKS and YYEKEE (reference sequence). V lost 0 bases and J lost 3, with 9 bases in between. This CDR3 reads CASSLEGEDYGYTF. Here the CDR3 DNA reads TGTGCCAGCAGCTTGGAAGGGGAGGACTATGGCTACACCTTC.

This rearrangement joins TRBV6-6 to TRBJ1-2; D is unclear. CDR3 length equals 14 residues. Germline assignment: CDR1 MNHNY and CDR2 SVGAGI (reference sequence). The V gene lost 0 bases and the J gene lost 8 bases, with 13 bases spanning the gap. The CDR3 sequence: CASSYSGSIRGYTF. The CDR3 bases are TGTGCCAGCAGTTACTCGGGCAGCATAAGGGGCTACACCTTC.

This clone appeared once. The chain couples TRBV5-6 to TRBJ1-2; 7 bases line up with TRBD1. This CDR3 is 15 amino acids long. V was clipped by 2 bases and J by 3 bases; unmatched bases: 7. CDR1 is SGHDT and CDR2 is YYEEEE in the germline V gene. In DNA form, the CDR3 reads TGTGCCAGCAGCTTAAGTGGGACAGCCGACTATGGCTACACCTTC. Its translation is CASSLSGTADYGYTF.

The chain links TRBV5-4 to TRBJ2-7; no clear D. CDR1 is SGHNT and CDR2 is YYREEE in the germline V gene (reference sequence). V lost 0 bases to trimming and J lost 0 bases, with 7 bases between them. CDR3 size: 14 residues. CDR3 region: CASSLAADSYEQYF. CDR3 DNA sequence: TGTGCCAGCAGCTTGGCGGCGGACTCCTACGAGCAGTACTTC.

The gene calls are TRBV4-1 and TRBJ1-2; TRBD1 might be the D (5 bases). Trimming removed 2 bases at V and 0 bases at J, with 13 bases between. Germline V gene lookup returns CDR1 MGHRA and CDR2 YSYEKL. The length of the CDR3 is 16 residues. The CDR3 DNA follows: TGCGCCAGCAGCCAAATCTTTGGGGCGACTAACTATGGCTACACCTTC. Translated: CASSQIFGATNYGYTF.

The chain couples TRBV10-3 to TRBJ1-2; D is ambiguous. Germline CDR1 is ENHRY and CDR2 is SYGVKD. The V and J ends lost 2 bases and 5 bases respectively, with 9 bases between them. This CDR3 comprises 13 residues. For the CDR3, the DNA is TGTGCCATCAGTGAGGTGGGGAATTATGGCTACACCTTC. It yields the protein CAISEVGNYGYTF.

This chain joins TRBV10-3 and TRBJ2-2, with TRBD2 identical over 13 bases. CDR1 and CDR2 (germline): ENHRY, SYGVKD. After removal of 2 bases from V and 6 bases from J, the junction contained 3 bases not matched to a gene. There are 16 residues in the CDR3. The CDR3 protein is CAISERTSGRAGELFF. The CDR3 region has the DNA TGTGCCATCAGTGAGCGGACTAGCGGGAGAGCCGGGGAGCTGTTTTTT.

The chain has TRBV19 and TRBJ1-3; D gene uncertain. Deletions cut 0 bases from V and 3 bases from J, with 9 bases between. CDR3 length: 15 amino acids. The germline CDR1 and CDR2 sequences are LNHDA and SQIVND (reference sequence). CDR3 nucleotide sequence: TGTGCCAGTAGTATAGAGGCCGGAATTGGAAACACCATATATTTT. It is translated as CASSIEAGIGNTIYF.

The chain links TRBV7-2 to TRBJ2-1, with 7 bases matching TRBD2. Germline V lookup: CDR1 SGHTA, CDR2 FQGNSA. The CDR3 is 16 residues long. V was clipped by 5 bases and J by 6 bases; unmatched bases: 13. The CDR3 DNA reads as TGTGCCAGCAGCCCGTATACTTTGGCTAGCGGCAATGAGCAGTTCTTC. Its translation is CASSPYTLASGNEQFF.

The sample holds a few counts of this clone. The chain has TRBV7-2 and TRBJ1-5; no clear D. V was trimmed by 1 base and J by 4 bases, leaving 11 bases between them. CDR1 is SGHTA, CDR2 FQGNSA, per germline. The CDR3 has 15 residues. Here the CDR3 DNA reads TGTGCCAGCAGCTTAGGGGGAAACGCTAATCAGCCCCAGCATTTT. It codes for CASSLGGNANQPQHF. The full variable domain, in which reference TRBV7-2 and TRBJ1-5 provide the parts outside the CDR3, is GAGVSQSPSNKVTEKGKDVELRCDPISGHTALYWYRQSLGQGLEFLIYFQGNSAPDKSGLPSDRFSAERTGGSVSTLTIQRTQQEDSAVYLCASSLGGNANQPQHFGDGTRLSIL.

V gene TRBV5-1 combines with J gene TRBJ1-1, with TRBD1 matching 7 bases. Unmatched junction bases numbered 6, after V lost 4 bases and J lost 3 bases. The length of the CDR3 is 14 residues. The germline V gene has CDR1 SGHRS and CDR2 YFSETQ. The CDR3 DNA is TGCGCCAGCAGCGGCGGGACAGATTACACTGAAGCTTTCTTT. Translating gives CASSGGTDYTEAFF.

The chain uses TRBV7-3 and TRBJ1-1; D uncertain. The CDR3 extends over 13 amino acids. Trimming took 6 bases from V and 1 from J, leaving 9 bases between them. Germline V gives CDR1 SGHTA, CDR2 FQGTGA. CDR3 region: CASRTQRNTEAFF. CDR3 DNA: TGTGCCAGCAGGACACAGAGGAACACTGAAGCTTTCTTT.

The chain links TRBV19 to TRBJ1-5; TRBD1 agrees at 8 bases. CDR1 and CDR2 (germline): LNHDA, SQIVND (reference sequence). This CDR3 region has 14 residues. J gave up 6 bases and V 5 bases, and 6 bases lay outside the gene matches. CDR3 protein: CASSLRQGSQPQHF. CDR3 bases: TGTGCCAGTAGTCTCCGACAGGGGAGTCAGCCCCAGCATTTT.

The chain couples TRBV2 to TRBJ2-5, with no clear D. The CDR3 length is 10 residues. Germline values: CDR1 SNHLY, CDR2 FYNNEI. V was trimmed by 8 bases and J by 3 bases, leaving 4 bases between them. The CDR3 DNA reads as TGTGCCAGCTCCAAAGAGACCCAGTACTTC. Amino acid sequence: CASSKETQYF.

This chain links TRBV25-1 with TRBJ1-5, with D possibly being TRBD1 (5 bases). The CDR3 runs to 15 residues. V lost 4 bases, J lost 2 bases, and 12 bases lay in between. CDR1 and CDR2 from the germline V gene are MGHDK and SYGVNS. As DNA, the CDR3 is TGTGCCAGCAGTGCTGTAGGGGCCGGCAATCAGCCCCAGCATTTT. Translating gives CASSAVGAGNQPQHF.

The V and J genes are TRBV5-1 and TRBJ1-3; weak D call: TRBD1 (6 bases). This CDR3 is built from 15 residues. CDR1 is SGHRS, CDR2 YFSETQ, per germline. Trimming removed 0 bases at V and 3 bases at J, with 10 bases between. The CDR3 DNA reads TGCGCCAGCAGCTTGGGTCAGGGGCTTGGAAACACCATATATTTT. Translated: CASSLGQGLGNTIYF.

V usage is TRBV7-8 and J usage is TRBJ1-2; D perhaps matches TRBD1 (5 bases). The CDR3 contains 13 residues. CDR1 is SGHVS and CDR2 is FQNEAQ in the germline V gene. V dropped 1 base and J dropped 7 bases, with 10 bases sitting between them. The chain's CDR3 is CASSLGGGGGYTF. DNA of the CDR3: TGTGCCAGCAGCTTAGGAGGCGGGGGTGGCTACACCTTC. The complete variable domain, with remaining parts taken from reference TRBV7-8 and TRBJ1-2, reads GAGVSQSPRYKVAKRGQDVALRCDPISGHVSLFWYQQALGQGPEFLTYFQNEAQLDKSGLPSDRFFAERPEGSVSTLKIQRTQQEDSAVYLCASSLGGGGGYTFGSGTRLTVV.

V gene TRBV2 combines with J gene TRBJ2-3, with 7 bases fitting TRBD2. V trimming: 5 bases; J trimming: 3 bases; junction bases outside the gene matches: 11. This CDR3 is built from 16 residues. The germline V gene has CDR1 SNHLY and CDR2 FYNNEI. CDR3 amino acids: CASSPRWGRATDTQYF. CDR3 in DNA: TGTGCCAGCAGTCCACGGTGGGGGAGGGCAACAGATACGCAGTATTTT.

The chain couples TRBV6-5 to TRBJ2-3; 7 bases match TRBD2. This CDR3 region has 15 residues. With V trimmed by 7 bases and J by 3 bases, 10 bases remained unmatched. In germline, CDR1 is MNHEY, CDR2 SVGAGI. The CDR3 DNA reads as TGTGCCAGCATATCCCGGCGGGGGACGACAGATACGCAGTATTTT. It codes for CASISRRGTTDTQYF.

The chain couples TRBV13 to TRBJ1-1, with TRBD1 identical over 7 bases. Germline CDR1 reads PRHDT; CDR2 reads FYEKMQ (reference sequence). The CDR3 consists of 13 residues. The V and J ends lost 5 bases and 7 bases, in that order; junction bases with no gene match: 7. This chain's CDR3 is CASSTNNRGEAFF. DNA of the CDR3: TGTGCCAGCAGCACTAATAACAGGGGTGAAGCTTTCTTT.

V gene TRBV7-3 combines with J gene TRBJ2-1; 7 bases align to TRBD1. Germline V gene sequence: CDR1 SGHTA, CDR2 FQGTGA. V shed 5 bases and J 2 bases; nucleotides not matched to a gene: 6. The CDR3 consists of 15 residues. DNA for the CDR3: TGTGCCAGCAGCCTTGACAGGGAAACCTACAATGAGCAGTTCTTC. Translation gives CASSLDRETYNEQFF.